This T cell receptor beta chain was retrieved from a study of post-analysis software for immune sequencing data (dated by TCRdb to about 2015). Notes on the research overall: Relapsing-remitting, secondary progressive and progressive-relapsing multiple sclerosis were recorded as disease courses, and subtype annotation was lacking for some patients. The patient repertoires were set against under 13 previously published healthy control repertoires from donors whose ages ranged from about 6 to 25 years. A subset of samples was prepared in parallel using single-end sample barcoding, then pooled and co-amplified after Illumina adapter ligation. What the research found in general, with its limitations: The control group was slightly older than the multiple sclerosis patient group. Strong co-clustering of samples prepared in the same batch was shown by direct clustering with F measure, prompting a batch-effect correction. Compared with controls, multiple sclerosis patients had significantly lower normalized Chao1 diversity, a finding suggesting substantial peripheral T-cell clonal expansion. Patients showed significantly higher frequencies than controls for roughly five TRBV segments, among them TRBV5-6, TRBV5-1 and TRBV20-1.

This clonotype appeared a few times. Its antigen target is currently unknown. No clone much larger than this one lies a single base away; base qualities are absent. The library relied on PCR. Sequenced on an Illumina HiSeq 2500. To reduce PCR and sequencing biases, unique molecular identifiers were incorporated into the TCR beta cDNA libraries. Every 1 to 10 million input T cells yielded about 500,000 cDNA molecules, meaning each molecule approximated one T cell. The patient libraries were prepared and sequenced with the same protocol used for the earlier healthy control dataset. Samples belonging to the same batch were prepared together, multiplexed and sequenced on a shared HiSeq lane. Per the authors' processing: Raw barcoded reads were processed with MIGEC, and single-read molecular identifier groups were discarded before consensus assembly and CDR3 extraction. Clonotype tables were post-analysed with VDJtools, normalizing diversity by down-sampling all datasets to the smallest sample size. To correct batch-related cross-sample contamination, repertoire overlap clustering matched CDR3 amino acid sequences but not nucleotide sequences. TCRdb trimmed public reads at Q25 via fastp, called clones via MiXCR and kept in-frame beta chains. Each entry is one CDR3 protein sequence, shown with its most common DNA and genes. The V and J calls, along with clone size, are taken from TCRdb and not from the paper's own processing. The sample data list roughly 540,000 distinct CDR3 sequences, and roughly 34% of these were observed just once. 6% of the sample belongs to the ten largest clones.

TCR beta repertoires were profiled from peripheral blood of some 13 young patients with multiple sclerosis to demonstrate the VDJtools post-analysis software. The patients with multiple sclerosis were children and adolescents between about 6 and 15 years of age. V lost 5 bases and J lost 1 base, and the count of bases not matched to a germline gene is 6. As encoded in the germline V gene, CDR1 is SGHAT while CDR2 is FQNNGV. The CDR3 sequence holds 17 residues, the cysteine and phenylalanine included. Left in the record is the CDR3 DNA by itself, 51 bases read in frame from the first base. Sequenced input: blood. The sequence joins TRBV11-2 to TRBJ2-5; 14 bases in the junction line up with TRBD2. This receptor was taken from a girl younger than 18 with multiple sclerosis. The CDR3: CASSPRTSGGIQETQYF. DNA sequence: TGTGCCAGCAGCCCGAGGACTAGCGGGGGGATCCAAGAGACCCAGTACTTC.